Below, 21 T cell receptor beta chains from the same sample are listed, as sequenced in a study of PD-1 blockade in classical Hodgkin lymphoma. TCRdb's copy holds only in-frame clones and misses some; the assay was immunoSEQ multiplex PCR. This sample has approximately 41,000 clones, with just under 80% found just once. Each patient's relapse followed autologous stem cell transplantation, and brentuximab vedotin exposure varied. The source was peripheral blood mononuclear cells (PBMCs), collected at baseline. These receptor sequences come from a human donor with classical Hodgkin lymphoma.

The chain links TRBV6-6 to TRBJ1-5; D is uncertain. This CDR3 is built from 15 residues. Germline CDR1 and CDR2: MNHNY and SVGAGI (reference sequence). The germline V and J ends were trimmed by 5 bases and 1 base, with 12 bases remaining between them. CDR3: CASSITDPSNQPQHF. Here the CDR3 DNA reads TGTGCCAGCAGTATTACAGACCCAAGCAATCAGCCCCAGCATTTT.

The chain recombines TRBV6-5 with TRBJ2-7; D not certain. The CDR3 sequence is 15 residues long. CDR1 and CDR2 from the germline V gene are MNHEY and SVGAGI. Trimming cost V 2 bases and J 3 bases, with 14 bases left between them. The CDR3 bases are TGTGCCAGCAGTTACCCCCGGTCTGGGGTCTACGAGCAGTACTTC. It translates to CASSYPRSGVYEQYF.

This chain links TRBV5-4 with TRBJ2-2; the D gene is possibly TRBD2 (6 bases). This CDR3 has 14 amino acids. From germline, CDR1 is SGHNT and CDR2 YYREEE (reference sequence). V was shortened by 1 base and J by 4 bases, with 8 bases between the two germline ends. The DNA of the CDR3 is TGTGCCAGCAGCTTGATGGGGGGCACCGGGGAGCTGTTTTTT. Translating it yields CASSLMGGTGELFF.

The chain has TRBV15 and TRBJ2-2, with 8 bases lining up with TRBD2. Unmatched junction bases numbered 5, after V lost 1 base and J lost 1 base. The CDR3 spans 17 residues. CDR1 LNHNV and CDR2 YYDKDF come from the germline V gene (reference sequence). CDR3 nucleotides: TGTGCCACCAGCAGAGTGGCGGGGGGCGGGAACACCGGGGAGCTGTTTTTT. This codes for CATSRVAGGGNTGELFF. Drawing the rest from reference TRBV15 and TRBJ2-2, the complete variable domain is DAMVIQNPRYQVTQFGKPVTLSCSQTLNHNVMYWYQQKSSQAPKLLFHYYDKDFNNEADTPDNFQSRRPNTSFCFLDIRSPGLGDTAMYLCATSRVAGGGNTGELFFGEGSRLTVL.

The chain carries TRBV14 and TRBJ2-7; 7 bases are shared with TRBD1. With V trimmed by 3 bases and J by 4 bases, 9 bases remained unmatched. This CDR3 comprises 15 residues. Germline assignment: CDR1 SGHDN and CDR2 FVKESK. CDR3 amino acids: CASSQRDSGHYEQYF. The CDR3 nucleotides read TGTGCCAGCAGCCAGAGGGACAGCGGCCATTACGAGCAGTACTTC.

This sequence joins TRBV10-1 and TRBJ1-5; TRBD1 agrees at 9 bases. The junction had 9 bases not matched to a gene; V was cut back by 0 bases and J by 6 bases. The CDR3 has 17 amino acids. Germline lookup yields CDR1 WNHNN and CDR2 SYGVQD (reference sequence). DNA of the CDR3: TGCGCCAGCAGTGAGTCGGGGACAGGGAACGGGGCTCAGCCCCAGCATTTT. Translating gives CASSESGTGNGAQPQHF.

This sequence joins TRBV4-2 and TRBJ1-5; possibly TRBD1 for D (5 bases). The CDR3 length is 16 residues. Germline CDR1 reads LGHNA; CDR2 reads YNFKEQ. Trimming shortened V by 0 bases and J by 5 bases, and 14 bases separated the two germline ends. CDR3 coding DNA: TGTGCCAGCAGCCAAGATCGGGACGTTGGCGATCAGCCCCAGCATTTT. Translated: CASSQDRDVGDQPQHF.

The chain recombines TRBV4-1 with TRBJ2-3; tentative D call: TRBD2 (6 bases). The germline gives CDR1 MGHRA, CDR2 YSYEKL. Trimming shortened V by 1 base and J by 6 bases, and 11 bases separated the two germline ends. This CDR3 is 14 amino acids long. The CDR3 DNA is TGCGCCAGCAGCCAAGCCCCTGCGGGGGATACGCAGTATTTT. Translation: CASSQAPAGDTQYF.

J is TRBJ2-5 and V is TRBV5-6, with 13 bases lining up with TRBD2. Germline V gives CDR1 SGHDT, CDR2 YYEEEE. The J segment lost 10 bases and the V segment lost 4 bases, leaving 10 bases of the junction unmatched. This CDR3 spans 15 amino acids. In nucleotides, the CDR3 is TGTGCCAGCAGCATAATAGGGACTAGCGGGATAGACCAGTACTTC. This sequence encodes CASSIIGTSGIDQYF.

The rearrangement uses TRBV5-1 and TRBJ2-7; 7 bases are shared with TRBD2. Trimming took 3 bases from V and 5 from J; bases not matched to a gene: 5. This CDR3 is 13 amino acids long. Germline V gives CDR1 SGHRS, CDR2 YFSETQ. The CDR3 DNA reads TGCGCCAGCAGCTGGTCCGGGGGGAACGAGCAGTACTTC. It translates to CASSWSGGNEQYF.

This chain connects TRBV5-4 to TRBJ2-5; TRBD2 matches at 8 bases. The trim removed 5 bases at V and 6 bases at J, leaving 12 bases unmatched. This CDR3 comprises 15 residues. CDR1 is SGHNT, CDR2 YYREEE, per germline (reference sequence). The chain's CDR3 is CASRLGGGQEKTQYF. For the CDR3, the DNA is TGTGCCAGCAGACTCGGCGGGGGGCAGGAGAAGACCCAGTACTTC.

The DNA for the CDR3 is TGTGCCACCAGCAGGCTGGGACAGGGCTACGAGCAGTACTTC. It is translated as CATSRLGQGYEQYF. The chain recombines TRBV15 with TRBJ2-7; 9 nucleotides line up with TRBD1. The germline V gene encodes CDR1 LNHNV and CDR2 YYDKDF (reference sequence). Trimming at V came to 3 bases and at J to 3 bases, leaving 3 bases not matched to a gene. This CDR3 spans 14 amino acids.

The chain has TRBV4-1 and TRBJ2-3; TRBD2 aligns across 7 bases. The V gene end was trimmed by 10 bases and the J gene end by 6 bases; junction bases not matched to a gene: 16. The CDR3 sequence is 15 residues long. Germline CDR1 MGHRA, CDR2 YSYEKL. This CDR3 reads CATGRGGGGGDTQYF. The CDR3 DNA follows: TGCGCCACAGGGCGGGGCGGGGGAGGCGGGGATACGCAGTATTTT.

The genes are TRBV4-1 and TRBJ2-1; 11 bases map to TRBD2. J was trimmed by 8 bases and V by 4 bases; bases with no gene match: 16. Germline lookup yields CDR1 MGHRA and CDR2 YSYEKL. The length of the CDR3 is 18 residues. In nucleotides, the CDR3 is TGCGCCAGCAGCCCGACCACCTTTACTAGCGGGGGAACCCATGAGCAGTTCTTC. Amino acid sequence: CASSPTTFTSGGTHEQFF.

V is TRBV7-9 and J is TRBJ1-2, with 7 positions matching TRBD1. CDR1 and CDR2 from the germline V gene are SEHNR and FQNEAQ (reference sequence). After removal of 5 bases from V and 2 bases from J, the junction contained 11 bases not matched to a gene. The CDR3 covers 16 residues. The CDR3 here is CASSAPGGAINYGYTF. DNA for the CDR3: TGTGCCAGCAGCGCCCCAGGGGGGGCTATCAACTATGGCTACACCTTC.

The V call is TRBV6-6, the J call TRBJ1-2; TRBD1 aligns across 8 bases. CDR3 length equals 14 residues. Germline V gene lookup returns CDR1 MNHNY and CDR2 SVGAGI (reference sequence). Trimming took 5 bases from V and 5 from J; bases not matched to a gene: 7. CDR3 region: CASSKTGVLYGYTF. The CDR3 DNA reads as TGTGCCAGCAGTAAGACAGGGGTTCTGTATGGCTACACCTTC.

V is TRBV9 and J is TRBJ2-3, with D possibly being TRBD1 or TRBD2 (5 bases each). V was shortened by 3 bases and J by 5 bases, with 7 bases between the two germline ends. Germline CDR1 is SGDLS and CDR2 is YYNGEE. This CDR3 has 12 amino acids. The CDR3 coding sequence is TGTGCCAGCAGCGGGGGGTTAGATACGCAGTATTTT. Translated: CASSGGLDTQYF. Drawing the rest from reference TRBV9 and TRBJ2-3, the complete variable domain is DSGVTQTPKHLITATGQRVTLRCSPRSGDLSVYWYQQSLDQGLQFLIQYYNGEERAKGNILERFSAQQFPDLHSELNLSSLELGDSALYFCASSGGLDTQYFGPGTRLTVL.

The V call is TRBV27, the J call TRBJ2-1; no clear D. V lost 6 bases and J lost 8, with 14 bases in between. CDR1 is MNHEY and CDR2 is SMNVEV in the germline V gene (reference sequence). The CDR3 has 13 amino acids. This CDR3 is CASSPTLGYEQFF. CDR3 bases: TGTGCCAGCAGCCCCACGTTAGGTTATGAGCAGTTCTTC.

This chain connects TRBV6-6 to TRBJ2-3; TRBD2 agrees at 7 bases. Germline CDR1 MNHNY, CDR2 SVGAGI (reference sequence). The length of the CDR3 is 16 residues. Unmatched junction bases numbered 6, after V lost 0 bases and J lost 3 bases. CDR3 in amino acids: CASSYSEGGMTDTQYF. As DNA, the CDR3 is TGTGCCAGCAGTTACTCGGAGGGAGGGATGACAGATACGCAGTATTTT.

The chain is built from TRBV4-2 and TRBJ2-2, with TRBD1 matching 7 bases. The V gene end was trimmed by 5 bases and the J gene end by 6 bases; junction bases not matched to a gene: 18. The CDR3 is 18 residues long. CDR1 LGHNA and CDR2 YNFKEQ come from the germline V gene. This chain's CDR3 is CASSASLRGAQGAGELFF. The CDR3 DNA is TGTGCCAGCAGCGCATCTCTCAGAGGGGCTCAGGGGGCCGGGGAGCTGTTTTTT.

This clone appeared once. The J gene is TRBJ2-7, the V gene TRBV4-1; TRBD2 agrees at 8 bases. Germline V gives CDR1 MGHRA, CDR2 YSYEKL. V lost 2 bases and J lost 1; bases outside the gene matches: 4. The CDR3 spans 15 residues. The DNA of the CDR3 is TGCGCCAGCAGCCAATTAGCGGGACCATCCTACGAGCAGTACTTC. It translates to CASSQLAGPSYEQYF.